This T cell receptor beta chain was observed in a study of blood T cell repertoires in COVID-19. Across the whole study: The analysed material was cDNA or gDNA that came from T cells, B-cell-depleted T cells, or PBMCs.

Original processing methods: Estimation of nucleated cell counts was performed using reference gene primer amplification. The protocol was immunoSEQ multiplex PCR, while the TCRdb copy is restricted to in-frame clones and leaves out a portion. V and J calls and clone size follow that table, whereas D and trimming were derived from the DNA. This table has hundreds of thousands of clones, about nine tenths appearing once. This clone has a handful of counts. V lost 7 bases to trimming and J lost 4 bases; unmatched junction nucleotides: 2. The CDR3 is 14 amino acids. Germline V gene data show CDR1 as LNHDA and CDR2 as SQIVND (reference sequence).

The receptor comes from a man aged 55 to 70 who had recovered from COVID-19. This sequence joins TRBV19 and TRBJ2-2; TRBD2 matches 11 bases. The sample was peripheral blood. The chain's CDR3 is CASISGGVTGELFF. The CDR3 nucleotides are TGTGCCAGTATTAGCGGGGGGGTCACCGGGGAGCTGTTTTTT.